Below, 30 T cell receptor beta chains from the same sample are listed, as sequenced in a study of cytomegalovirus exposure and HLA in healthy donors. Profiling relied on immunoSEQ multiplex PCR, and the TCRdb table lists in-frame clones only, not all of them. The data hold roughly 270,000 clones, with roughly 90% observed a single time. The sample comprised PBMCs. Receptors were obtained from a woman aged 18-29 years in good health and CMV-seronegative.

The chain links TRBV7-2 to TRBJ2-5, with 7 bases that match TRBD2. The trim removed 8 bases at V and 4 bases at J, leaving 7 bases unmatched. Germline V gene data show CDR1 as SGHTA and CDR2 as FQGNSA. This CDR3 has 13 residues. The CDR3 protein is CASVEGRGETQYF. The DNA for the CDR3 is TGTGCCAGCGTTGAGGGGAGGGGAGAGACCCAGTACTTC. Full variable domain (outside the CDR3, taken from reference TRBV7-2 and TRBJ2-5): GAGVSQSPSNKVTEKGKDVELRCDPISGHTALYWYRQSLGQGLEFLIYFQGNSAPDKSGLPSDRFSAERTGGSVSTLTIQRTQQEDSAVYLCASVEGRGETQYFGPGTRLLVL.

This chain connects TRBV5-5 to TRBJ1-2; D is undetermined. The CDR3 extends over 13 amino acids. V gave up 4 bases and J gave up 4 bases, with 11 bases separating them. CDR1 is SGHKS, CDR2 YYEKEE, per germline (reference sequence). The CDR3 region is CASSPEGFYGYTF. In DNA, the CDR3 is TGTGCCAGCAGCCCGGAGGGATTCTATGGCTACACCTTC.

The chain has TRBV2 and TRBJ2-6; D is unclear. The germline V gene encodes CDR1 SNHLY and CDR2 FYNNEI. CDR3 length: 15 amino acids. V dropped 2 bases and J dropped 0 bases, with 5 bases sitting between them. The CDR3 region has the DNA TGTGCCAGCAGTGAAATCAGCTCTGGGGCCAACGTCCTGACTTTC. It translates to CASSEISSGANVLTF.

This chain connects TRBV2 to TRBJ2-2, with D perhaps matching TRBD2 (5 bases). CDR1 and CDR2 from the germline V gene are SNHLY and FYNNEI. The CDR3 has 15 amino acids. Trimming took 4 bases from V and 1 from J, leaving 10 bases between them. CDR3 in DNA: TGTGCCAGCAGTGCTAAGGACTTGAACACCGGGGAGCTGTTTTTT. Protein sequence: CASSAKDLNTGELFF.

This clone was detected only once. The chain has TRBV4-1 and TRBJ2-2; 9 bases agree with TRBD1. There are 15 residues in the CDR3. J lost 3 bases, V lost 4 bases, and 3 bases had no gene match. The germline V gene has CDR1 MGHRA and CDR2 YSYEKL. The CDR3 loop is CASSRTGEHTGELFF. The DNA for the CDR3 is TGCGCCAGCAGCCGGACAGGGGAACACACCGGGGAGCTGTTTTTT.

Points on this clone: Other DNA sequences in the same sample also yield this CDR3. This sequence joins TRBV30 and TRBJ1-1, with D unresolved. This CDR3 has 13 amino acids. Germline V gene sequence: CDR1 GTSNPN, CDR2 SVGIG (reference sequence). Trimming shortened V by 0 bases and J by 0 bases, and 5 bases separated the two germline ends. The CDR3 region is CAWSVRVNTEAFF. The CDR3 DNA is TGTGCCTGGAGTGTACGAGTGAACACTGAAGCTTTCTTT.

The chain is built from TRBV9 and TRBJ1-3; 9 positions agree with TRBD1. Trimming took 4 bases from V and 3 from J; bases not matched to a gene: 5. The germline gives CDR1 SGDLS, CDR2 YYNGEE. This CDR3 is built from 15 residues. DNA of the CDR3: TGTGCCAGCAGCCCCGGGACAGGGAATGGAAACACCATATATTTT. It yields the protein CASSPGTGNGNTIYF.

V and J are TRBV4-1 and TRBJ2-5; D gene unclear. Trimming pared 6 bases from V and 5 bases from J, leaving 13 bases between. The CDR3 spans 13 residues. The germline V gene has CDR1 MGHRA and CDR2 YSYEKL. The CDR3 region is CASSQLVGETQYF. The CDR3 DNA reads as TGCGCCAGCAGTCAACTGGTCGGGGAGACCCAGTACTTC.

As to this clone: The sample holds other DNA sequences that translate to the same CDR3. The chain carries TRBV20-1 and TRBJ2-5, with D unresolved. Trimming removed 3 bases at V and 5 bases at J, with 7 bases between. This CDR3 contains 11 residues. In germline, CDR1 is DFQATT, CDR2 SNEGSKA (reference sequence). CDR3 sequence (DNA): TGCAGTGCTAGTTTCGCGGAGACCCAGTACTTC. Translating gives CSASFAETQYF.

This clone was seen just once. J is TRBJ1-3 and V is TRBV25-1; D is unclear. This CDR3 has 13 residues. CDR1 and CDR2 from the germline V gene are MGHDK and SYGVNS. V dropped 8 bases and J dropped 0 bases, with 8 bases sitting between them. CDR3 region: CASQTGSGNTIYF. The CDR3 region has the DNA TGTGCCAGCCAGACGGGCTCTGGAAACACCATATATTTT.

The chain joins TRBV5-6 to TRBJ1-1; D call uncertain. The CDR3 covers 14 residues. Germline loops: CDR1 SGHDT, CDR2 YYEEEE. Trimming removed 2 bases from V and 6 bases from J, with 14 bases in between. The CDR3 here is CASSFYDVASEAFF. CDR3 in DNA: TGTGCCAGCAGCTTTTACGACGTAGCGTCTGAAGCTTTCTTT.

The rearrangement joins TRBV4-1 to TRBJ2-1; TRBD2 matches at 8 bases. After removal of 1 base from V and 5 bases from J, the junction contained 13 bases not matched to a gene. This CDR3 is 18 amino acids long. The germline V gene encodes CDR1 MGHRA and CDR2 YSYEKL. The CDR3 DNA reads as TGCGCCAGCAGCCAAGGTCATTCCCAGCGGGGGCCCCACAATGAGCAGTTCTTC. The encoded protein is CASSQGHSQRGPHNEQFF.

The chain recombines TRBV29-1 with TRBJ2-7, with D possibly TRBD1 on 5 matching bases. In germline, CDR1 is SQVTM, CDR2 ANQGSEA. With 6 bases removed from V and 3 bases from J, the gap between germline ends came to 15 bases. The CDR3 loop spans 13 amino acids. Here the CDR3 reads CSVGKGQHYEQYF. CDR3 nucleotides: TGCAGCGTGGGCAAGGGGCAGCACTACGAGCAGTACTTC.

The CDR3 region is CASSPGRASGGPAYNEQFF. DNA for the CDR3: TGTGCCAGCAGCCCGGGGAGGGCGAGCGGAGGTCCCGCTTACAATGAGCAGTTCTTC. V gene TRBV5-4 combines with J gene TRBJ2-1, with 7 positions matching TRBD2. The ends lost 4 bases at V and 4 bases at J; junction bases unmatched: 20. CDR1 is SGHNT and CDR2 is YYREEE in the germline V gene (reference sequence). This CDR3 has 19 amino acids.

V gene TRBV5-1 combines with J gene TRBJ2-5, with D possibly matching TRBD1 (5 bases). The germline V gene encodes CDR1 SGHRS and CDR2 YFSETQ. The CDR3 consists of 14 residues. The V and J ends lost 1 base and 2 bases respectively, with 9 bases between them. This chain's CDR3 is CASSLRQHQETQYF. Here the CDR3 DNA reads TGCGCCAGCAGCTTGAGACAGCATCAAGAGACCCAGTACTTC.

The genes are TRBV7-2 and TRBJ2-3, with 7 nucleotides matching TRBD2. Germline CDR1 and CDR2: SGHTA and FQGNSA. Losses at the gene ends were 1 base for V and 6 bases for J; bases not matched to a gene: 4. This CDR3 is built from 14 residues. The DNA for the CDR3 is TGTGCCAGCAGCTTAGACCCTAGCGGTGATACGCAGTATTTT. This sequence encodes CASSLDPSGDTQYF.

The chain links TRBV27 to TRBJ2-2, with D maybe TRBD2 (5 bases). The CDR3 runs to 18 residues. Germline loops: CDR1 MNHEY, CDR2 SMNVEV (reference sequence). V lost 4 bases to trimming and J lost 4 bases, with 22 bases between them. The CDR3 DNA reads as TGTGCCAGCAGTTCGAGCGTTCGGACTGGGCCGGGCACCGGGGAGCTGTTTTTT. Its translation: CASSSSVRTGPGTGELFF.

This chain joins TRBV27 and TRBJ2-7; TRBD2 agrees at 10 bases. Trimming at V came to 8 bases and at J to 4 bases, leaving 5 bases not matched to a gene. Germline loops: CDR1 MNHEY, CDR2 SMNVEV (reference sequence). The CDR3 runs 13 residues. This CDR3 reads CASALAGVYEQYF. In DNA form, the CDR3 reads TGTGCCAGCGCCCTAGCGGGAGTATACGAGCAGTACTTC.

V is TRBV7-6 and J is TRBJ2-1; 14 positions match TRBD2. V lost 5 bases, J lost 6 bases, and 12 bases stayed unmatched. The CDR3 is 18 amino acids. The germline gives CDR1 SGHVS, CDR2 FNYEAQ. In DNA, the CDR3 is TGTGCCAGCAGCCGACTAGCGGGAGGGCCAGGTTCGGTCAATGAGCAGTTCTTC. Protein: CASSRLAGGPGSVNEQFF.

The chain uses TRBV4-1 and TRBJ2-1, with TRBD2 matching over 7 bases. The V and J ends lost 2 bases and 5 bases, in that order; junction bases with no gene match: 9. Germline V lookup: CDR1 MGHRA, CDR2 YSYEKL. The CDR3 contains 16 residues. Written as DNA, the CDR3 is TGCGCCAGCAGCCAACCCAAGACTAGCCGCAACAATGAGCAGTTCTTC. Protein product: CASSQPKTSRNNEQFF.

The chain combines TRBV2 with TRBJ1-1; D unclear. From germline, CDR1 is SNHLY and CDR2 FYNNEI. This CDR3 contains 15 residues. Trimming took off 6 bases at V and 8 bases at J, with 22 bases between the two ends. The CDR3 DNA is TGTGCCAGCAGCCCCTCGTTTTCGAGGTTTTTAGAAGCTTTCTTT. This codes for CASSPSFSRFLEAFF.

V usage is TRBV5-6 and J usage is TRBJ2-5, with D possibly being TRBD1 (5 bases). The CDR3 extends over 16 amino acids. V lost 1 base and J lost 5, with 18 bases in between. Per germline, CDR1 SGHDT and CDR2 YYEEEE. The CDR3: CASSLSIGVPGETQYF. The CDR3, as DNA: TGTGCCAGCAGCTTGTCGATAGGGGTCCCCGGGGAGACCCAGTACTTC.

The rearrangement uses TRBV28 and TRBJ2-7, with 14 bases fitting TRBD2. V gave up 5 bases and J gave up 4 bases; unmatched junction bases: 10. Germline V gene sequence: CDR1 MDHEN, CDR2 SYDVKM. The CDR3 consists of 17 residues. The CDR3 here is CASSPKVGLAGDYEQYF. The CDR3 DNA reads TGTGCCAGCAGTCCGAAGGTGGGACTAGCGGGAGATTACGAGCAGTACTTC.

This clone was seen just once. The chain couples TRBV18 to TRBJ2-7, with TRBD2 matching over 15 bases. There are 19 residues in the CDR3. Germline values: CDR1 KGHSH, CDR2 LQKENI. The ends lost 6 bases at V and 0 bases at J; junction bases unmatched: 12. This CDR3 reads CASSPGTSGRTHTSYEQYF. CDR3 nucleotides: TGTGCCAGCTCGCCTGGGACTAGCGGGAGGACTCACACCTCCTACGAGCAGTACTTC.

V gene TRBV7-6 combines with J gene TRBJ1-3; D not certain. The CDR3 has 17 amino acids. V gave up 1 base and J gave up 0 bases, with 13 bases separating them. Germline V gene lookup returns CDR1 SGHVS and CDR2 FNYEAQ. The CDR3 sequence: CASSLVGGSVSGNTIYF. As DNA, the CDR3 is TGTGCCAGCAGCTTAGTAGGCGGCTCTGTCTCTGGAAACACCATATATTTT.

The chain is built from TRBV19 and TRBJ1-6; TRBD1 aligns across 7 bases. Germline V gives CDR1 LNHDA, CDR2 SQIVND (reference sequence). Trimming removed 5 bases from V and 11 bases from J; junction bases left unmatched: 6. This CDR3 has 13 residues. The CDR3 DNA reads as TGTGCCAGTAGTCTAGGACAGGAAACACCCCTCCACTTT. Translation gives CASSLGQETPLHF.

The chain recombines TRBV27 with TRBJ2-7; D is uncertain. Germline CDR1 is MNHEY and CDR2 is SMNVEV (reference sequence). This CDR3 has 12 amino acids. V was clipped by 7 bases and J by 2 bases, with 9 bases between them. The CDR3 bases are TGTGCCAGCAACTCGTCCCCCTACGAGCAGTACTTC. It translates to CASNSSPYEQYF.

This chain connects TRBV18 to TRBJ1-5, with a tentative D call TRBD1 (6 bases). The V end lost 3 bases, the J end lost 5 bases, and 14 bases lay between the germline ends. The CDR3 is 15 amino acids. CDR1 and CDR2 from the germline V gene are KGHSH and LQKENI. Written as DNA, the CDR3 is TGTGCCAGCTCACCCCAAGGGGGGAGGGATCAGCCCCAGCATTTT. It translates to CASSPQGGRDQPQHF.

This rearrangement joins TRBV30 to TRBJ1-3; 7 bases are shared with TRBD1. V gave up 3 bases and J gave up 0 bases; unmatched junction bases: 5. This CDR3 comprises 15 residues. Germline CDR1 GTSNPN, CDR2 SVGIG (reference sequence). The CDR3 DNA follows: TGTGCCTGGAGCTACGGGACAGCCTCTGGAAACACCATATATTTT. This translates into CAWSYGTASGNTIYF.

V gene TRBV27 combines with J gene TRBJ1-1; 7 bases line up with TRBD1. The CDR3 runs 18 residues. Germline trimming cut 2 bases from V and 0 bases from J; bases unmatched to any gene: 12. The germline CDR1 and CDR2 sequences are MNHEY and SMNVEV (reference sequence). The CDR3 sequence: CASSLGTVPQRMNTEAFF. The CDR3, as DNA: TGTGCCAGCAGTTTAGGGACAGTTCCACAAAGAATGAACACTGAAGCTTTCTTT.